The clone carrying this T cell receptor beta chain is a singleton in its sample. The data stem from a study of control samples from healthy donors and cancer patients. Germline loops: CDR1 ENHRY, CDR2 SYGVKD. The length of the CDR3 is 14 residues. V gave up 2 bases and J gave up 3 bases, with 10 bases separating them. Assay: immunoSEQ multiplex PCR; the TCRdb copy retains only in-frame clones and omits some. The sample consists of 95,000 to 150,000 clones, roughly 89% of them appearing once. Sequenced sample: blood. This chain joins TRBV10-3 and TRBJ2-5, with D possibly TRBD2 on 6 matching bases. The receptor comes from a man between 25 and 39 years old in good health. The chain's CDR3 is CAISEAGGEETQYF. CDR3 bases: TGTGCCATCAGTGAGGCTGGCGGGGAAGAGACCCAGTACTTC.